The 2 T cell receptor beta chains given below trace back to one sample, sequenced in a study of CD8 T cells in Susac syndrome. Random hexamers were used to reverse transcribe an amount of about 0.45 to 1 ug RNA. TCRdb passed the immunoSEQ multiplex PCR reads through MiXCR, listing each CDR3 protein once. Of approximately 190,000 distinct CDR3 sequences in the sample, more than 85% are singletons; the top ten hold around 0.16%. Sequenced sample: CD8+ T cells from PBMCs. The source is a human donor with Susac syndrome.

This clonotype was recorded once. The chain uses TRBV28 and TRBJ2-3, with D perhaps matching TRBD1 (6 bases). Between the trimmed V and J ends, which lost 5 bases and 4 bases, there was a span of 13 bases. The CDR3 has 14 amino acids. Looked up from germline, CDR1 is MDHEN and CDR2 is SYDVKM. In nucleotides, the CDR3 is TGTGCCAGCAGTCCCCGGACAGCCTCAGATACGCAGTATTTT. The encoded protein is CASSPRTASDTQYF.

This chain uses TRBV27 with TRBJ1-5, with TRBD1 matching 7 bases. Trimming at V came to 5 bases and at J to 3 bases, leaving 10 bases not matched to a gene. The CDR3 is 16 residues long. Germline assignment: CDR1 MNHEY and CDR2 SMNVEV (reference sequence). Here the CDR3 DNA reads TGTGCCAGCAGTGCATCTCAGGGGGAGAACAATCAGCCCCAGCATTTT. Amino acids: CASSASQGENNQPQHF.